The 7 T cell receptor beta chains listed next were all sequenced from one sample in a study of shared T cell receptors in the human thymus. The data were produced by immunoSEQ multiplex PCR, yet TCRdb's version contains in-frame clones alone and is incomplete. The table includes 72,000 or so clones, roughly 96% detected once. Sequencing was done on a sample of thymocytes. The receptors stem from a human donor.

The chain couples TRBV28 to TRBJ2-7, with a weak D call TRBD1 (5 bases). CDR1 is MDHEN and CDR2 is SYDVKM in the germline V gene. The CDR3 has 16 residues. The V end was cut by 5 bases, the J end by 0 bases, with 17 bases between. The CDR3 sequence: CASSDGAGPSSYEQYF. The CDR3 DNA sequence: TGTGCCAGCAGTGACGGAGCAGGGCCCTCCTCCTACGAGCAGTACTTC. Complete variable domain (other parts from reference TRBV28 and TRBJ2-7): DVKVTQSSRYLVKRTGEKVFLECVQDMDHENMFWYRQDPGLGLRLIYFSYDVKMKEKGDIPEGYSVSREKKERFSLILESASTNQTSMYLCASSDGAGPSSYEQYFGPGTRLTVT.

The gene calls are TRBV28 and TRBJ2-5; D tentatively reads TRBD1 or TRBD2 (5 bases each). The CDR3 has 19 residues. CDR1 and CDR2 (germline): MDHEN, SYDVKM. V was trimmed by 6 bases and J by 4 bases, leaving 30 bases between them. CDR3 bases: TGTGCCAGCAGGGCCACTAGAACCTCTATTCGGGGCGCGGGAGAGACCCAGTACTTC. It is translated as CASRATRTSIRGAGETQYF. Together with reference TRBV28 and TRBJ2-5, the CDR3 gives the full variable domain: DVKVTQSSRYLVKRTGEKVFLECVQDMDHENMFWYRQDPGLGLRLIYFSYDVKMKEKGDIPEGYSVSREKKERFSLILESASTNQTSMYLCASRATRTSIRGAGETQYFGPGTRLLVL.

This clone was observed a single time. The gene calls are TRBV7-2 and TRBJ1-1; perhaps TRBD1 as D (5 bases). CDR1 and CDR2 (germline): SGHTA, FQGNSA. Between the trimmed V and J ends, which lost 7 bases and 0 bases, there was a span of 21 bases. The CDR3 extends over 17 amino acids. The CDR3 DNA reads TGTGCCAGCATCTACTCGAGACAGTGGCTAATGAACACTGAAGCTTTCTTT. Translating it yields CASIYSRQWLMNTEAFF.

The rearrangement uses TRBV14 and TRBJ2-2; TRBD1 is a possible D gene (6 bases). Germline V gene sequence: CDR1 SGHDN, CDR2 FVKESK. The CDR3 is 16 amino acids. V dropped 2 bases and J dropped 4 bases, with 14 bases sitting between them. The CDR3 loop is CASSQSDRTITGELFF. CDR3 nucleotides: TGTGCCAGCAGCCAAAGCGACAGGACAATCACCGGGGAGCTGTTTTTT.

The CDR3 loop reads CASSLGIFYEQYF. CDR3 DNA: TGTGCCAGCAGTTTAGGCATCTTCTACGAGCAGTACTTC. J is TRBJ2-7 and V is TRBV27; D gene unclear. V lost 2 bases and J lost 3, with 8 bases in between. The CDR3 totals 13 residues. The germline CDR1 and CDR2 sequences are MNHEY and SMNVEV (reference sequence).

The rearrangement links TRBV11-2 to TRBJ2-7; D remains unclear. Germline V gene data show CDR1 as SGHAT and CDR2 as FQNNGV. V lost 1 base and J 5 bases, leaving 6 bases between the germline ends. This CDR3 spans 12 amino acids. This CDR3 reads CASSLGSNEQYF. As DNA, the CDR3 is TGTGCCAGCAGCTTAGGTTCCAACGAGCAGTACTTC.

The V and J genes are TRBV9 and TRBJ1-2, with TRBD1 identical over 7 bases. The V gene's germline CDR1 is SGDLS and CDR2 YYNGEE. CDR3 size: 15 residues. V trimming: 4 bases; J trimming: 0 bases; junction bases outside the gene matches: 6. The CDR3 protein is CASSPGQEPNYGYTF. In nucleotides, the CDR3 is TGTGCCAGCAGCCCTGGACAGGAACCTAACTATGGCTACACCTTC.